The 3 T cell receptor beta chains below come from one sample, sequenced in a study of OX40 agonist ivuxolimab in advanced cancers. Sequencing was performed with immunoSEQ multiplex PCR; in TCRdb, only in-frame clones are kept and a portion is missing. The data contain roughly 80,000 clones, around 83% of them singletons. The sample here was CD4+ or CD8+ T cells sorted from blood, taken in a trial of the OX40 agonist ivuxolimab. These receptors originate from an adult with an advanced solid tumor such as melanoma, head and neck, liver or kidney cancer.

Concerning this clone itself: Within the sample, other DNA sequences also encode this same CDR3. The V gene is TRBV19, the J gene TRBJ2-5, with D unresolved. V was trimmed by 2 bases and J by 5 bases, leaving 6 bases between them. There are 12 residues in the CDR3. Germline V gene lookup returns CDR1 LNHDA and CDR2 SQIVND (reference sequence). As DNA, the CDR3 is TGTGCCAGTAGTATATTAGGCGAGACCCAGTACTTC. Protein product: CASSILGETQYF.

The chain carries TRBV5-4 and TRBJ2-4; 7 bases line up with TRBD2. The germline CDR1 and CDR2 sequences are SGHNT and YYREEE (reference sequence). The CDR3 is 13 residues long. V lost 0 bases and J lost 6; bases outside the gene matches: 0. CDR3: CASSLGGGNIQYF. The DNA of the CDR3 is TGTGCCAGCAGCTTGGGGGGGGGAAACATTCAGTACTTC.

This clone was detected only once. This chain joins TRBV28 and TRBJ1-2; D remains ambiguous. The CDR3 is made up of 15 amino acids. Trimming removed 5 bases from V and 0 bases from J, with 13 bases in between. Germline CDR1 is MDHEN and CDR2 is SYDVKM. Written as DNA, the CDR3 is TGTGCCAGCAGTCAACCTAGTGACGCTAACTATGGCTACACCTTC. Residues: CASSQPSDANYGYTF.